What follows are 14 T cell receptor beta chains derived from one specimen sequenced in a study of breast tumors, draining lymph nodes, adjacent tissues. The lymph nodes were axillary draining lymph nodes from breast cancer patients. One entry per CDR3 protein, called by TCRdb with MiXCR from the multiplex PCR reads. The sample consists of around 300,000 distinct CDR3 sequences, 30% to 35% of them appearing once. The sequenced sample consisted of axillary lymph node tissue. The origin of the receptors is a female donor with breast cancer. Some clones in this sample may be carry-over from other donors' samples.

This clonotype was picked up many times. The CDR3 region has the DNA TGTGCCTTGGCTGACGGACAGACTTACGATGAGCAGTTCTTC. Amino acids: CALADGQTYDEQFF. The chain couples TRBV5-8 to TRBJ2-1; maybe TRBD1 (6 bases). V lost 10 bases and J lost 8, with 22 bases in between. The CDR3 length is 14 residues. Germline lookup yields CDR1 SGHTS and CDR2 YDEGEE.

Comment on this clonotype: An end of the junction differs from the germline gene, which may be a read error. The V gene is TRBV12-3 or TRBV12-4, the J gene TRBJ1-5, with D hard to call. The CDR3 consists of 19 residues. CDR3 amino acids: CVSSLGPPTNSGRNQPQHF. The CDR3 DNA follows: TGTGTCAGCAGTTTAGGCCCCCCTACAAATTCGGGCAGGAATCAGCCCCAGCATTTT.

This clonotype has a count of ten or more. V gene TRBV20-1 combines with J gene TRBJ2-7, with 8 nucleotides matching TRBD2. CDR1 and CDR2 (germline): DFQATT, SNEGSKA (reference sequence). Unmatched junction bases numbered 9, after V lost 1 base and J lost 1 base. This CDR3 has 16 residues. Here the CDR3 reads CSARAKLAAGSYEQYF. CDR3 in DNA: TGCAGTGCTAGAGCAAAACTAGCGGCGGGGTCCTACGAGCAGTACTTC.

This clonotype has at least ten counts. The chain links TRBV20-1 to TRBJ2-1; D is ambiguous. CDR3 length equals 15 residues. CDR1 and CDR2 from the germline V gene are DFQATT and SNEGSKA (reference sequence). V was clipped by 3 bases and J by 0 bases, with 12 bases between them. CDR3 coding DNA: TGCAGTGCTAGTGATGCCGATAGCTCCTACAATGAGCAGTTCTTC. This translates into CSASDADSSYNEQFF.

This clonotype was seen repeatedly, ten times or more. V usage is TRBV7-9 and J usage is TRBJ2-5, with TRBD2 matching over 12 bases. J lost 2 bases, V lost 5 bases, and 6 bases had no gene match. The CDR3 consists of 16 residues. Germline-derived CDR1 and CDR2 are SEHNR and FQNEAQ (reference sequence). CDR3 sequence (DNA): TGTGCCAGCAGCCGATCTCTAGCGGGAGGGCAAGAGACCCAGTACTTC. Translated: CASSRSLAGGQETQYF.

Worth noting for this clonotype: It may be a read error: a sequence one base away is much more abundant. The chain is built from TRBV6-2 or TRBV6-3 and TRBJ2-5; the match to TRBD2 covers 8 bases. With V trimmed by 6 bases and J by 3 bases, 6 bases remained unmatched. In germline, CDR1 is MNHEY, CDR2 SVGEGT. The CDR3 is 14 amino acids. CDR3 in amino acids: CASRRLAKKETQYF. CDR3 in DNA: TGTGCCAGCAGGAGACTAGCGAAAAAAGAGACCCAGTACTTC.

This clonotype was detected ten times or more. This chain links TRBV9 with TRBJ2-7; unclear D gene. The CDR3 contains 13 residues. V gave up 0 bases and J gave up 1 base, with 5 bases separating them. Per germline, CDR1 SGDLS and CDR2 YYNGEE. CDR3 loop: CASSVGESYEQYF. The CDR3 DNA is TGTGCCAGCAGCGTAGGTGAGTCCTACGAGCAGTACTTC.

This clonotype was seen at least ten times. The chain employs TRBV14 and TRBJ1-4; tentative D call: TRBD1 (5 bases). The V gene lost 1 base and the J gene lost 4 bases, with 10 bases spanning the gap. Germline V gene sequence: CDR1 SGHDN, CDR2 FVKESK. The CDR3 consists of 15 residues. The DNA of the CDR3 is TGTGCCAGCAGCCAAGGACAGTCCTTTAATGAAAAACTGTTTTTT. Amino acids: CASSQGQSFNEKLFF.

The sample holds many counts of this clonotype. One end of the junction fails to match germline, which may point to a read error. The chain recombines TRBV4-3 with TRBJ2-7, with D perhaps being TRBD1 or TRBD2 (5 bases each). CDR3 length: 15 residues. Per the germline V gene, CDR1 is LGHNA and CDR2 is YSLEER. For the CDR3, the DNA is TGCGCCAGCGGCCAGAGGGGCGGGCCCTCCTACGAGCAGTACTTC. Encoded protein: CASGQRGGPSYEQYF.

As regards this clonotype: A much larger clone differs from this one at a single base, so this may be a read error. V gene TRBV5-1 combines with J gene TRBJ2-1, with 9 bases identical to TRBD2. CDR3 length: 15 residues. CDR1 and CDR2 (germline): SGHRS, YFSETQ. The CDR3 sequence: CASSYLAGRTDEQLF. CDR3 DNA: TGCGCCAGCAGCTATCTAGCGGGAAGGACTGATGAGCAGCTCTTC.

This chain uses TRBV24-1 with TRBJ2-5; weak D call: TRBD2 (5 bases). TRBJ2-1 matches the DNA end more closely, so the J call is doubtful. This CDR3 has 14 amino acids. The germline V gene encodes CDR1 KGHDR and CDR2 SFDVKD. CDR3 bases: TGTGCCACCAGTGACTTCCGAGGGCAAGAGACCCAGTTCTTC. Translating it yields CATSDFRGQETQFF.

This clonotype was detected many times. This chain connects TRBV20-1 to TRBJ2-5; D is uncertain. This CDR3 comprises 14 residues. Trimming took off 0 bases at V and 2 bases at J, with 10 bases between the two ends. Germline CDR1 and CDR2: DFQATT and SNEGSKA (reference sequence). The CDR3 nucleotides are TGCAGTGCTAGAGACGGCGGTCTTCAAGAGACCCAGTACTTC. Protein: CSARDGGLQETQYF.

The chain carries TRBV12-5 and TRBJ2-5, with D perhaps TRBD1 (6 bases). This CDR3 spans 13 amino acids. Per the germline V gene, CDR1 is LGHNT and CDR2 is FRNRAP. Written as DNA, the CDR3 is TGTGCCAGCAGTTTAACAGGGCCGGGGACCCAGTACTTC. Protein sequence: CASSLTGPGTQYF.

This clonotype was counted many times. The chain employs TRBV15 and TRBJ2-7; the match to TRBD1 covers 8 bases. This CDR3 is 17 amino acids long. V lost 4 bases and J lost 4; bases outside the gene matches: 15. In germline, CDR1 is LNHNV, CDR2 YYDKDF (reference sequence). This chain's CDR3 is CATSNPSGGQGRYEQYF. CDR3 coding DNA: TGTGCCACCAGCAACCCCTCTGGAGGACAGGGACGATACGAGCAGTACTTC.